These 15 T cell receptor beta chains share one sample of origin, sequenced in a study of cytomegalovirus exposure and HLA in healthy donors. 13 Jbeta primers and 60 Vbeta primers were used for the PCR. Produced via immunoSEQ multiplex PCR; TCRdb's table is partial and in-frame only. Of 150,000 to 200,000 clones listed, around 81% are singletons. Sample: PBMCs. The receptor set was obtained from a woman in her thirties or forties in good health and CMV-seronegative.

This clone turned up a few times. The CDR3 bases are TGTGCCAGCAGCTTAGTGGCAGGGAACACTGAAGCTTTCTTT. Translated: CASSLVAGNTEAFF. V is TRBV11-3 and J is TRBJ1-1, with D unclear. Germline V lookup: CDR1 SGHNT, CDR2 YENEEA. The V and J ends lost 1 base and 1 base respectively, with 7 bases between them. The CDR3 has 14 residues. The full variable domain, its missing parts supplied by reference TRBV11-3 and TRBJ1-1, is EAGVVQSPRYKIIEKKQPVAFWCNPISGHNTLYWYLQNLGQGPELLIRYENEEAVDDSQLPKDRFSAERLKGVDSTLKIQPAELGDSAVYLCASSLVAGNTEAFFGQGTRLTVV.

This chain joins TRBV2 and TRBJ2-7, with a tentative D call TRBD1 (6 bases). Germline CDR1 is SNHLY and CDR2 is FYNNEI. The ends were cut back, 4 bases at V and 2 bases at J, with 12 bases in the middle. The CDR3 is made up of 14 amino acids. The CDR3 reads CASSAYRDPYEQYF. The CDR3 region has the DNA TGTGCCAGCAGTGCTTACAGGGACCCCTACGAGCAGTACTTC.

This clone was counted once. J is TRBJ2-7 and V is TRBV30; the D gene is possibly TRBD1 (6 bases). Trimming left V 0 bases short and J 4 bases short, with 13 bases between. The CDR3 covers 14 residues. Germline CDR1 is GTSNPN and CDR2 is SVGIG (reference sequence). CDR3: CAWSVGGVPYEQYF. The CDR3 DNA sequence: TGTGCCTGGAGTGTAGGGGGAGTCCCTTACGAGCAGTACTTC. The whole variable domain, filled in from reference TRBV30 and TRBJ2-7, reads SQTIHQWPATLVQPVGSPLSLECTVEGTSNPNLYWYRQAAGRGLQLLFYSVGIGQISSEVPQNLSASRPQDRQFILSSKKLLLSDSGFYLCAWSVGGVPYEQYFGPGTRLTVT.

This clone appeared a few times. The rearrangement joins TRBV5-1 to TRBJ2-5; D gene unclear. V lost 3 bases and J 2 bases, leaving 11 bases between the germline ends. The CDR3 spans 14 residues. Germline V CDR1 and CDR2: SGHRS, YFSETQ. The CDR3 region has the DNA TGCGCCAGCAGCTCCGCGGTAGGACAAGAGACCCAGTACTTC. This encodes CASSSAVGQETQYF. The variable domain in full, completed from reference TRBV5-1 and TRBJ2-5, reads KAGVTQTPRYLIKTRGQQVTLSCSPISGHRSVSWYQQTPGQGLQFLFEYFSETQRNKGNFPGRFSGRQFSNSRSEMNVSTLELGDSALYLCASSSAVGQETQYFGPGTRLLVL.

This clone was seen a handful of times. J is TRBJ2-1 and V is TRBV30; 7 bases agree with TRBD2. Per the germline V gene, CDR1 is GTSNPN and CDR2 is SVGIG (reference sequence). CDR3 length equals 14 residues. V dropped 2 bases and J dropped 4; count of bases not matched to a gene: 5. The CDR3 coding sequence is TGTGCCTGGAGTTTTTCTAGCGGATACAATGAGCAGTTCTTC. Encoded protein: CAWSFSSGYNEQFF.

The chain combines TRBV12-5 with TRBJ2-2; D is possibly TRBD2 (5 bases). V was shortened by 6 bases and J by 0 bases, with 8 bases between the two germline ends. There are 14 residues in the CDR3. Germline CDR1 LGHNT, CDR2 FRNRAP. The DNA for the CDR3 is TGTGCTAGTGGCTCGGACTCGAACACCGGGGAGCTGTTTTTT. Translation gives CASGSDSNTGELFF.

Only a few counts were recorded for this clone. CDR3 bases: TGTGCCAGCATCGGATCGGGACTCTCACCTGGCCCCTACGAGCAGTACTTC. Amino acids: CASIGSGLSPGPYEQYF. The chain uses TRBV2 and TRBJ2-7, with D tentatively TRBD2 (6 bases). Trimming removed 7 bases at V and 2 bases at J, with 24 bases between. Per the germline V gene, CDR1 is SNHLY and CDR2 is FYNNEI. CDR3 length: 17 residues. Together with reference TRBV2 and TRBJ2-7, the CDR3 gives the full variable domain: EPEVTQTPSHQVTQMGQEVILRCVPISNHLYFYWYRQILGQKVEFLVSFYNNEISEKSEIFDDQFSVERPDGSNFTLKIRSTKLEDSAMYFCASIGSGLSPGPYEQYFGPGTRLTVT.

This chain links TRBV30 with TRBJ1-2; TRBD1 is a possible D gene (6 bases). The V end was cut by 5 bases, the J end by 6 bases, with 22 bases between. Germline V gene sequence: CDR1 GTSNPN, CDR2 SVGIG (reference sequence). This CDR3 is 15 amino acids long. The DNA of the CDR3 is TGTGCCTGGTGCCCTGACCCAGGACAGTTGAATGGCTACACCTTC. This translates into CAWCPDPGQLNGYTF. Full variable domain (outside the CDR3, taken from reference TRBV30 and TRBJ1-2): SQTIHQWPATLVQPVGSPLSLECTVEGTSNPNLYWYRQAAGRGLQLLFYSVGIGQISSEVPQNLSASRPQDRQFILSSKKLLLSDSGFYLCAWCPDPGQLNGYTFGSGTRLTVV.

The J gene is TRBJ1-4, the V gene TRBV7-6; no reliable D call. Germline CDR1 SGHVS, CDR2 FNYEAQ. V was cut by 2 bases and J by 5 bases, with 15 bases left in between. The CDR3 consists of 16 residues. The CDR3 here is CASSLKIAVLNEKLFF. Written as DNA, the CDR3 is TGTGCCAGCAGCTTAAAAATAGCAGTCCTAAATGAAAAACTGTTTTTT.

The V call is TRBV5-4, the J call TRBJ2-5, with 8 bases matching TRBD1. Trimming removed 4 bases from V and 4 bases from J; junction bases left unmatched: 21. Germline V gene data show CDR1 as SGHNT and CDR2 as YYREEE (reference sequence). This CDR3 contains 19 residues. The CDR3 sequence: CASSNRVPGQAETRETQYF. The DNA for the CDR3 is TGTGCCAGCAGCAACCGGGTTCCGGGACAGGCTGAGACAAGAGAGACCCAGTACTTC.

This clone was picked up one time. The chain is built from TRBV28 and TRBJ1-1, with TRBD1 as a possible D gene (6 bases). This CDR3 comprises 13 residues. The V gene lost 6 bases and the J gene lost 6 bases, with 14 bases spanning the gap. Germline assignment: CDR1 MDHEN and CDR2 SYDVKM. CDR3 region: CASRSGQLPEAFF. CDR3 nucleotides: TGTGCCAGCAGATCCGGACAGCTGCCTGAAGCTTTCTTT.

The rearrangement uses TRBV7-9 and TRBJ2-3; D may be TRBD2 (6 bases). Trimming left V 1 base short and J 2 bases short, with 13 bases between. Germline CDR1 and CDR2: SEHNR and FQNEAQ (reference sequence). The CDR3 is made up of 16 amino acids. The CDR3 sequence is CASSLVSSGFTDTQYF. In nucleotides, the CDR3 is TGTGCCAGCAGCTTAGTTTCCAGCGGGTTCACAGATACGCAGTATTTT.

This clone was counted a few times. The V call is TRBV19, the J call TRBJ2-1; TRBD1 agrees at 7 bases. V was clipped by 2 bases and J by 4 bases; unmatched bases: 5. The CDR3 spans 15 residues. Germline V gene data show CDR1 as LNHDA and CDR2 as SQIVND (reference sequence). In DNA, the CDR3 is TGTGCCAGTAGTATAATACAGGGGCCTTACAATGAGCAGTTCTTC. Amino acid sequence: CASSIIQGPYNEQFF.

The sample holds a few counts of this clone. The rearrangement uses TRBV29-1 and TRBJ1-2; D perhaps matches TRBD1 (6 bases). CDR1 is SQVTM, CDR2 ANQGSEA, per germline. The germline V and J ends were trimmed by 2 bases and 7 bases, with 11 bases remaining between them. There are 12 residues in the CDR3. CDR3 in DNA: TGCAGCGTTGAATTCGGGGACATTGGCTACACCTTC. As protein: CSVEFGDIGYTF.

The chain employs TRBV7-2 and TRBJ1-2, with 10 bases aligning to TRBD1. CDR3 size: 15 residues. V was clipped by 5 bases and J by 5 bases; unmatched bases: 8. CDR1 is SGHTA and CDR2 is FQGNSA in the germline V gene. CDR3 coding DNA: TGTGCCAGCAGCCGCTTTGGGACAGGGGATTATGGCTACACCTTC. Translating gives CASSRFGTGDYGYTF.